One and the same sample provided the 30 T cell receptor beta chains below, sequenced in a study of human versus mouse CDR3 diversity and MHC coevolution. Libraries were prepared by immunoSEQ multiplex PCR; TCRdb keeps only in-frame clonotypes and omits some of them. This table holds about 77,000 clones, less than 95% found once. Specimen: naive CD4+ T cells from blood. Subset indicated: CD45RO-negative CD62L-positive naive CD4 T cells. All receptors derive from a person between 30 and 69 years old in good health.

The chain combines TRBV5-1 with TRBJ1-2, with 7 bases lining up with TRBD1. CDR3 size: 14 residues. V lost 4 bases to trimming and J lost 6 bases; unmatched junction nucleotides: 9. CDR1 SGHRS and CDR2 YFSETQ come from the germline V gene. CDR3 in amino acids: CASSPQGDVDGYTF. CDR3 nucleotide sequence: TGCGCCAGCAGCCCCCAGGGGGATGTAGATGGCTACACCTTC.

This CDR3 is CASRFNRDTENEQFF. The CDR3 region has the DNA TGTGCCAGCAGGTTCAATCGGGACACCGAGAATGAGCAGTTCTTC. This chain joins TRBV2 and TRBJ2-1; perhaps TRBD1 as D (6 bases). The length of the CDR3 is 15 residues. V lost 6 bases, J lost 7 bases, and 19 bases lay in between. Germline values: CDR1 SNHLY, CDR2 FYNNEI.

The CDR3 loop reads CASSPRGLAGRETQYF. CDR3 coding DNA: TGTGCCAGCTCACCGAGGGGACTAGCGGGGCGAGAGACCCAGTACTTC. The chain employs TRBV18 and TRBJ2-5; 13 bases are a match to TRBD2. CDR1 and CDR2 from the germline V gene are KGHSH and LQKENI. Losses at the gene ends were 3 bases for V and 4 bases for J; bases not matched to a gene: 5. This CDR3 contains 16 residues.

This chain joins TRBV5-1 and TRBJ2-2, with TRBD2 matching over 9 bases. CDR1 is SGHRS and CDR2 is YFSETQ in the germline V gene. J gave up 2 bases and V 2 bases, and 16 bases lay outside the gene matches. The CDR3 has 20 amino acids. This CDR3 is CASSFPLAGRFPSNTGELFF. The CDR3 nucleotides are TGCGCCAGCAGCTTTCCGCTAGCGGGGAGATTCCCCTCAAACACCGGGGAGCTGTTTTTT. The full variable domain, its missing parts supplied by reference TRBV5-1 and TRBJ2-2, is KAGVTQTPRYLIKTRGQQVTLSCSPISGHRSVSWYQQTPGQGLQFLFEYFSETQRNKGNFPGRFSGRQFSNSRSEMNVSTLELGDSALYLCASSFPLAGRFPSNTGELFFGEGSRLTVL.

The chain joins TRBV7-9 to TRBJ2-7, with D tentatively TRBD2 (6 bases). Looked up from germline, CDR1 is SEHNR and CDR2 is FQNEAQ (reference sequence). This CDR3 is 12 amino acids long. Deletions cut 5 bases from V and 7 bases from J, with 12 bases between. The CDR3 loop is CASSGVGGEQYF. For the CDR3, the DNA is TGTGCCAGCAGCGGGGTGGGAGGTGAGCAGTACTTC.

This clone appeared once. The rearrangement uses TRBV5-1 and TRBJ2-2, with a tentative D call TRBD1 (5 bases). The CDR3 is 15 amino acids. V dropped 5 bases and J dropped 6 bases, with 17 bases sitting between them. Germline CDR1 SGHRS, CDR2 YFSETQ. The CDR3 spells CASSFTVLGPGELFF. The CDR3 coding sequence is TGCGCCAGCAGTTTCACCGTTTTGGGGCCCGGGGAGCTGTTTTTT.

The chain links TRBV12-5 to TRBJ1-1; 7 bases line up with TRBD1. This CDR3 is 17 amino acids long. The V gene end was trimmed by 4 bases and the J gene end by 0 bases; junction bases not matched to a gene: 11. The germline V gene encodes CDR1 LGHNT and CDR2 FRNRAP. CDR3 sequence: CASGSPPGQQMNTEAFF. The CDR3 nucleotides read TGTGCTAGTGGTTCACCGCCGGGACAGCAAATGAACACTGAAGCTTTCTTT.

This clone has only one observation. V gene TRBV28 combines with J gene TRBJ1-6, with 8 bases that match TRBD1. Trimming cost V 7 bases and J 10 bases; bases outside gene matches: 9. The CDR3 has 14 residues. The germline V gene has CDR1 MDHEN and CDR2 SYDVKM. CDR3 loop: CASNLDRVRSPLHF. The CDR3 nucleotides read TGTGCCAGCAACCTGGACAGGGTCCGGTCACCCCTCCACTTT.

V is TRBV7-9 and J is TRBJ2-4; perhaps TRBD2 as D (5 bases). V was trimmed by 5 bases and J by 9 bases, leaving 14 bases between them. The germline gives CDR1 SEHNR, CDR2 FQNEAQ (reference sequence). The CDR3 has 13 amino acids. The DNA for the CDR3 is TGTGCCAGCAGCCCGGACCCTCGGGGCATTCAGTACTTC. Its protein product is CASSPDPRGIQYF.

V is TRBV6-1 and J is TRBJ2-1; D gene uncertain. The CDR3 spans 14 residues. Trimming left V 6 bases short and J 10 bases short, with 19 bases between. Germline V CDR1 and CDR2: MNHNS, SASEGT. The CDR3 DNA sequence: TGTGCCAGCAGGAACCCCGAGAAGGAGAGGGAGCAGTTCTTC. Residues: CASRNPEKEREQFF.

The chain has TRBV19 and TRBJ2-7; 8 positions match TRBD2. Trimming at V came to 7 bases and at J to 1 base, leaving 6 bases not matched to a gene. The CDR3 extends over 14 amino acids. Germline CDR1 LNHDA, CDR2 SQIVND (reference sequence). CDR3 nucleotide sequence: TGTGCCAGTAAGCGGGGGACAAAATCCTACGAGCAGTACTTC. Translated, it gives CASKRGTKSYEQYF.

The chain uses TRBV4-1 and TRBJ1-2, with 7 bases matching TRBD1. The CDR3 consists of 19 residues. Germline V lookup: CDR1 MGHRA, CDR2 YSYEKL. The V and J ends lost 5 bases and 5 bases, in that order; junction bases with no gene match: 23. The CDR3 DNA is TGCGCCAGCAGCTCCCCGACAGGGAGTATTGCGGGATCGGGTTATGGCTACACCTTC. This gives the protein CASSSPTGSIAGSGYGYTF.

The rearrangement uses TRBV19 and TRBJ2-3; TRBD1 agrees at 9 bases. V gave up 5 bases and J gave up 3 bases; unmatched junction bases: 3. The length of the CDR3 is 14 residues. Germline CDR1 is LNHDA and CDR2 is SQIVND (reference sequence). The CDR3 nucleotides are TGTGCCAGTAGTGCGACAGGGGGAACAGATACGCAGTATTTT. Amino acid sequence: CASSATGGTDTQYF.

The rearrangement links TRBV18 to TRBJ1-2; D is undetermined. This CDR3 has 16 amino acids. The germline V gene encodes CDR1 KGHSH and CDR2 LQKENI. The V end was cut by 0 bases, the J end by 3 bases, with 14 bases between. The CDR3 region is CASSPPGWETHYGYTF. The DNA for the CDR3 is TGTGCCAGCTCACCACCGGGGTGGGAGACACACTATGGCTACACCTTC.

The chain uses TRBV7-9 and TRBJ2-3, with 11 bases lining up with TRBD2. The V segment lost 5 bases and the J segment 7 bases; nucleotides outside the gene matches: 8. Germline CDR1 and CDR2: SEHNR and FQNEAQ (reference sequence). This CDR3 is 15 amino acids long. CDR3 protein: CASSPQTSGKYTQYF. The CDR3 DNA sequence: TGTGCCAGCAGCCCACAGACTAGCGGGAAATATACGCAGTATTTT.

V usage is TRBV11-2 and J usage is TRBJ2-1, with 9 bases matching TRBD1. J gave up 9 bases and V 2 bases, and 5 bases lay outside the gene matches. CDR3 size: 14 residues. Germline loops: CDR1 SGHAT, CDR2 FQNNGV. The CDR3 DNA follows: TGTGCCAGCAGCTTATGGGACAGGGCTACTGAGCAGTTCTTC. Encoded protein: CASSLWDRATEQFF.

This rearrangement joins TRBV6-5 to TRBJ1-6; TRBD1 might be the D (5 bases). The germline V and J ends were trimmed by 6 bases and 0 bases, with 9 bases remaining between them. CDR1 MNHEY and CDR2 SVGAGI come from the germline V gene. This CDR3 has 15 residues. In DNA, the CDR3 is TGTGCCAGCAGGGACGGGGGCTCCTATAATTCACCCCTCCACTTT. It specifies CASRDGGSYNSPLHF.

This chain joins TRBV5-1 and TRBJ2-3; 8 nucleotides align to TRBD2. This CDR3 is 19 amino acids long. The germline V gene encodes CDR1 SGHRS and CDR2 YFSETQ. V lost 0 bases and J lost 0; bases outside the gene matches: 12. CDR3 loop: CASSLVGGGHSLSTDTQYF. The CDR3 nucleotides are TGCGCCAGCAGCTTGGTTGGCGGGGGGCATTCTCTTAGCACAGATACGCAGTATTTT. The full variable domain, rest sourced from reference TRBV5-1 and TRBJ2-3, is KAGVTQTPRYLIKTRGQQVTLSCSPISGHRSVSWYQQTPGQGLQFLFEYFSETQRNKGNFPGRFSGRQFSNSRSEMNVSTLELGDSALYLCASSLVGGGHSLSTDTQYFGPGTRLTVL.

J is TRBJ2-7 and V is TRBV30; the D gene is possibly TRBD1 (6 bases). V shed 3 bases and J shed 3 bases, with 9 bases lying between them. This CDR3 has 12 residues. Germline V gives CDR1 GTSNPN, CDR2 SVGIG (reference sequence). The CDR3 sequence: CAWSQQGYEQYF. CDR3 DNA sequence: TGTGCCTGGAGCCAACAGGGCTACGAGCAGTACTTC.

The chain has TRBV14 and TRBJ2-3, with 11 bases identical to TRBD2. V was pared by 2 bases and J by 3 bases, with 7 bases of the junction left unmatched. CDR3 length equals 17 residues. CDR1 is SGHDN and CDR2 is FVKESK in the germline V gene. The CDR3 DNA reads TGTGCCAGCAGCCAACTTAGACTAGCGGGAAGAACAGATACGCAGTATTTT. Translation: CASSQLRLAGRTDTQYF.

The chain combines TRBV18 with TRBJ1-4, with D unresolved. Germline V gene lookup returns CDR1 KGHSH and CDR2 LQKENI. V lost 3 bases and J lost 8, with 4 bases in between. The CDR3 contains 11 residues. Here the CDR3 reads CASSPGEKLFF. Written as DNA, the CDR3 is TGTGCCAGCTCACCGGGCGAAAAACTGTTTTTT.

The chain employs TRBV29-1 and TRBJ1-1; no definite D call. Germline V gives CDR1 SQVTM, CDR2 ANQGSEA. The CDR3 totals 12 residues. V lost 5 bases to trimming and J lost 0 bases, with 7 bases between them. CDR3 amino acids: CSVRGMNTEAFF. The CDR3 DNA is TGCAGCGTTCGCGGGATGAACACTGAAGCTTTCTTT.

CDR3 region: CAWSPSGGRTEAFF. In DNA form, the CDR3 reads TGTGCCTGGAGCCCCTCGGGTGGGAGAACTGAAGCTTTCTTT. This chain connects TRBV30 to TRBJ1-1; D not resolved. With 3 bases removed from V and 5 bases from J, the gap between germline ends came to 16 bases. The CDR3 has 14 amino acids. From germline, CDR1 is GTSNPN and CDR2 SVGIG (reference sequence).

J is TRBJ2-1 and V is TRBV4-1, with 9 bases identical to TRBD1. CDR1 and CDR2 from the germline V gene are MGHRA and YSYEKL. Germline trimming cut 3 bases from V and 3 bases from J; bases unmatched to any gene: 6. This CDR3 region has 16 residues. CDR3: CASSQSGTGIYNEQFF. The CDR3, as DNA: TGCGCCAGCAGCCAGTCCGGGACAGGGATCTACAATGAGCAGTTCTTC.

The genes are TRBV5-1 and TRBJ1-2; the D is unclear. CDR3 length equals 13 residues. Trimming cost V 4 bases and J 8 bases, with 15 bases left between them. CDR1 is SGHRS and CDR2 is YFSETQ in the germline V gene. The CDR3 sequence is CASSTDLKRGYTF. The CDR3, as DNA: TGCGCCAGCAGCACCGACCTGAAGAGGGGCTACACCTTC. The whole variable domain, remainder taken from reference TRBV5-1 and TRBJ1-2, is KAGVTQTPRYLIKTRGQQVTLSCSPISGHRSVSWYQQTPGQGLQFLFEYFSETQRNKGNFPGRFSGRQFSNSRSEMNVSTLELGDSALYLCASSTDLKRGYTFGSGTRLTVV.

The V gene is TRBV27, the J gene TRBJ2-7; maybe TRBD2 (6 bases). The length of the CDR3 is 17 residues. V was shortened by 4 bases and J by 2 bases, with 21 bases between the two germline ends. Germline lookup yields CDR1 MNHEY and CDR2 SMNVEV (reference sequence). CDR3 coding DNA: TGTGCCAGCAGTTCCCGCCCAGGAGGTAGCGGAACCTACGAGCAGTACTTC. Residues: CASSSRPGGSGTYEQYF.

The chain links TRBV28 to TRBJ1-6, with D unclear. The germline V gene encodes CDR1 MDHEN and CDR2 SYDVKM. CDR3 length: 13 residues. V lost 8 bases, J lost 9 bases, and 14 bases lay in between. The CDR3 here is CASFTEDGSPLHF. CDR3 nucleotides: TGTGCCAGCTTTACAGAAGACGGTTCACCCCTCCACTTT.

The chain is built from TRBV11-3 and TRBJ2-7, with D hard to call. Germline CDR1 SGHNT, CDR2 YENEEA. This CDR3 is built from 16 residues. V lost 4 bases to trimming and J lost 6 bases, with 22 bases between them. For the CDR3, the DNA is TGTGCCAGCAGCTCAAAAGCCGAGCTAGACCTCCTCGAGCAGTACTTC. As protein: CASSSKAELDLLEQYF.

The gene calls are TRBV19 and TRBJ2-5; TRBD2 agrees at 10 bases. The CDR3 covers 16 residues. V trimming: 6 bases; J trimming: 1 base; junction bases outside the gene matches: 8. Per the germline V gene, CDR1 is LNHDA and CDR2 is SQIVND (reference sequence). The CDR3 reads CASSDLAGALQETQYF. CDR3 sequence (DNA): TGTGCCAGTAGCGACCTAGCGGGAGCACTCCAAGAGACCCAGTACTTC.

V gene TRBV21-1 combines with J gene TRBJ2-5; the table's TRBD2 call for D was not verified on the DNA. TRBV21-1 is assigned pseudogene status. The CDR3 spans 19 residues. The chain's CDR3 is CASSKGTNRTSGLQETQYF. Written as DNA, the CDR3 is TGTGCCAGCAGCAAAGGAACAAACAGGACTAGCGGGTTACAAGAGACCCAGTACTTC.